This TCR beta chain came from a study of cytomegalovirus exposure and HLA in healthy donors. Study-wide findings and caveats: Across all donors, roughly uniform sequencing depth was an assumption of the presence/absence analyses.

With respect to this clone: Its target is unknown.

PCR employed 60 Vbeta and 13 Jbeta primers. In the study's own analysis: About 10 million shared chains were among the roughly 78 million unique TCR beta chains that a later analysis counted. The method was immunoSEQ multiplex PCR; TCRdb's version includes in-frame clones alone and lacks a portion of them. V and J calls and clone size come straight from that table; D and trimming were deduced from the DNA. The profile shows a few hundred thousand clones, 77% of them singletons. After removal of 1 base from V and 7 bases from J, the junction contained 7 bases not matched to a gene. There are 16 residues in the CDR3. Germline V gene lookup returns CDR1 MNHEY and CDR2 SVGAGI.

The chain carries TRBV6-5 and TRBJ1-2; 12 positions agree with TRBD1. The TCR originated in an older woman in good health and CMV-seropositive. Material: PBMCs. CDR3 loop: CASSYFTGTGGAGYTF. The CDR3 nucleotides are TGTGCCAGCAGTTACTTCACCGGGACAGGGGGCGCTGGCTACACCTTC.